This T cell receptor (beta chain) comes out of a study of blood T cell repertoires in COVID-19. Study-level background: Researchers got acute and convalescent COVID-19 samples from the United States, Italy and Spain.

The germline V gene has CDR1 LGHDT and CDR2 YNNKEL (reference sequence). V was trimmed by 4 bases and J by 5 bases, leaving 11 bases between them. The CDR3 is 14 amino acids. Authors' methods: The assay estimated nucleated cells by amplifying reference gene primers. Assay: immunoSEQ multiplex PCR; the TCRdb copy retains only in-frame clones and omits some. That table is the source of V, J and clone size, and D and trimming were worked out from the DNA. The table has 280,000 or so clones, roughly 86% seen once. The TCR comes from a woman between 25 and 40 years old who had recovered from COVID-19. The sequenced sample was peripheral blood. The chain joins TRBV3-1 (or the pseudogene TRBV3-2) to TRBJ2-2; maybe TRBD2 (5 bases). CDR3: CASSPVRGTGELFF. Written as DNA, the CDR3 is TGTGCCAGCAGCCCCGTGAGAGGGACCGGGGAGCTGTTTTTT.